The sequence of this T cell receptor beta chain was determined in a study of graft-versus-host responses after intestinal transplantation. The overall study: Tacrolimus plus steroids were given to all recipients for roughly three years, preceded by anti-thymocyte globulin induction.

Study findings and constraints: Individuals carrying graft-donor T cell macrochimerism showed high graft-versus-host to host-versus-graft clonal ratios in allografts. Peak GvH clone levels in circulation were associated with early post-transplant HvG declines. Among recipient marrow samples, GvH clones were found; some appeared first in ileum or blood.

The V and J ends lost 1 base and 4 bases respectively, with 7 bases between them. This CDR3 has 13 amino acids. The germline V gene encodes CDR1 SGHDN and CDR2 FVKESK. Regarding this clone: Its antigen is still unknown.

Assay: immunoSEQ multiplex PCR; the TCRdb copy retains only in-frame clones and omits some. The sample has about 120,000 clones, 90% to 95% seen once; the top ten hold over 2.5%. The sequences come from unstimulated CD8+ T cells sorted from spleen or lymph node cells, collected before intestinal transplant. The receptor was derived from a human donor who received an intestinal transplant. The rearrangement links TRBV14 to TRBJ1-1; D gene unclear. As DNA, the CDR3 is TGTGCCAGCAGCCAAGTAGAAACCACTGAAGCTTTCTTT. Translation gives CASSQVETTEAFF.